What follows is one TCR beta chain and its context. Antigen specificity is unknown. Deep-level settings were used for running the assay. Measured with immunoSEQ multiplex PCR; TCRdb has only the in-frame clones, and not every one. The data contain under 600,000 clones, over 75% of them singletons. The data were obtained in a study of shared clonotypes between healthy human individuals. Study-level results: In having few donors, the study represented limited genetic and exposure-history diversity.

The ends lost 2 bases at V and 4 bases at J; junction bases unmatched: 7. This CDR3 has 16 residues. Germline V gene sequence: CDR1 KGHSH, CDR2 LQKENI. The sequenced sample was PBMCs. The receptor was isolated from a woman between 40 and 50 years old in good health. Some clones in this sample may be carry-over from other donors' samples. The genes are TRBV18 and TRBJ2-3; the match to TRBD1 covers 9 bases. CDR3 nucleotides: TGTGCCAGCTCACCATTACCCGGACAGGGGTCAGATACGCAGTATTTT. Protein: CASSPLPGQGSDTQYF.